Presented here are 5 T cell receptor beta chains from one specimen sequenced in a study of shared clonotypes between healthy human individuals. The repertoire was sequenced with immunoSEQ multiplex PCR; TCRdb's copy has only in-frame clones and lacks some. This table has 800,000 to 1,200,000 clones, 75% to 80% appearing once. The source material was memory CD4+ T cells from PBMCs. Stated subset: CD45RA-negative fraction. The receptors stem from a man younger than 30 in good health. Some clones in this sample may be carry-over from other donors' samples.

This clone appeared once. This chain uses TRBV6-5 with TRBJ1-1, with a weak D call TRBD1 (5 bases). The CDR3 totals 15 residues. The V gene lost 7 bases and the J gene lost 0 bases, with 15 bases spanning the gap. Germline V gene data show CDR1 as MNHEY and CDR2 as SVGAGI. The CDR3 is CASKAGTYMNTEAFF. The CDR3 DNA sequence: TGTGCCAGCAAGGCAGGGACCTACATGAACACTGAAGCTTTCTTT.

CDR3 sequence (DNA): TGCGCCAGCAGTGCGGACAGGATCAATCAGCCCCAGCATTTT. Translation gives CASSADRINQPQHF. The J gene is TRBJ1-5, the V gene TRBV10-2; 7 bases align to TRBD1. Germline CDR1 is WSHSY and CDR2 is SAAADI. CDR3 size: 14 residues. V lost 4 bases to trimming and J lost 3 bases; unmatched junction nucleotides: 3.

To note about this clone: The same CDR3 is also encoded by other DNA sequences in this sample. The chain links TRBV18 to TRBJ1-1; D is ambiguous. Germline assignment: CDR1 KGHSH and CDR2 LQKENI. The CDR3 has 13 amino acids. V was shortened by 0 bases and J by 0 bases, with 2 bases between the two germline ends. CDR3 protein: CASSPPLNTEAFF. CDR3 bases: TGTGCCAGCTCACCACCCCTGAACACTGAAGCTTTCTTT.

V is TRBV7-9 and J is TRBJ2-3, with 12 nucleotides matching TRBD2. The V gene's germline CDR1 is SEHNR and CDR2 FQNEAQ (reference sequence). V gave up 1 base and J gave up 7 bases; unmatched junction bases: 9. There are 17 residues in the CDR3. The CDR3 reads CASSLGRLAGVLYTQYF. In nucleotides, the CDR3 is TGTGCCAGCAGCTTAGGGAGACTAGCGGGAGTTCTATATACGCAGTATTTT.

This clone was seen a few times. This sequence joins TRBV15 and TRBJ2-1; D not certain. The CDR3 covers 12 residues. Germline V gives CDR1 LNHNV, CDR2 YYDKDF (reference sequence). Trimming pared 9 bases from V and 4 bases from J, leaving 10 bases between. The CDR3 coding sequence is TGTGCCACGACCGTGGGGTACAATGAGCAGTTCTTC. Translation gives CATTVGYNEQFF.